This TCR beta chain emerged from a study of blood T cell repertoires in COVID-19. The trim removed 1 base at V and 5 bases at J, leaving 4 bases unmatched. The germline V gene encodes CDR1 GTSNPN and CDR2 SVGIG (reference sequence). CDR3 length: 14 amino acids. Seattle-derived patients entered the study during active infection and were followed longitudinally. Clones were sequenced by immunoSEQ multiplex PCR, and TCRdb holds only the in-frame ones, with some missing. The table records 250,000 to 300,000 clones, 88% of them present only once. This chain joins TRBV30 and TRBJ1-1; 10 bases align to TRBD1. This TCR was sampled from a woman younger than 45 with COVID-19, enrolled during active disease. Sequences were obtained from peripheral blood. The CDR3 reads CAWSATGGWTEAFF. CDR3 sequence (DNA): TGTGCCTGGAGTGCGACAGGGGGCTGGACTGAAGCTTTCTTT.